The clone carrying this TCR beta chain turned up a few times. What it binds is unknown. V was pared by 4 bases and J by 3 bases, with 16 bases between. CDR3 length equals 16 residues. Germline V gene data show CDR1 as MNHNS and CDR2 as SASEGT. This sample was taken from a study of T cell repertoires in cytomegalovirus infection. Study as a whole: A matching HLA type, together with CMV infection, was signaled by public TCR beta signatures.

Study-level points and caveats: Cumulated frequencies of public TCR beta families served to identify carriers of CMV plus the relevant HLA. Within the response measured ex vivo, HLA-C-restricted CMV-specific TCR beta clonotypes were dominant.

TCRdb analysed the reads with MiXCR anew, one entry per CDR3 protein. There are hundreds of thousands of distinct CDR3 sequences in the sample; 20% to 25% occur only once, and around 7.6% lies in the top ten. Sequencing was carried out using CD8+ T cells from PBMCs. The V and J genes are TRBV6-1 and TRBJ2-1, with D possibly matching TRBD1 (7 bases). This TCR was sampled from a human donor in good health (CMV status not recorded). Some clones in this sample may be carry-over from other donors' samples. CDR3 region: CASSGPGQDYYNEQFF. The CDR3 nucleotides are TGTGCCAGCAGTGGTCCAGGACAGGACTACTACAATGAGCAGTTCTTC.